A single sample gave rise to the 4 T cell receptor beta chains below, sequenced in a study of response to subunit inactivated influenza vaccine. Each CDR3 protein is one row after TCRdb ran MiXCR on the RT-PCR reads. This sample has 710,000 or so distinct CDR3 sequences, with around 16% found just once. Sequences were derived from PBMCs from blood, sampled about 11 days after vaccination. These receptors were obtained from a man aged 50 or older who received an inactivated influenza vaccine.

This clonotype was picked up many times. The V call is TRBV5-1, the J call TRBJ2-7; 12 positions agree with TRBD2. CDR1 is SGHRS and CDR2 is YFSETQ in the germline V gene. J gave up 4 bases and V 2 bases, and 7 bases lay outside the gene matches. The CDR3 runs 16 residues. The CDR3 sequence is CASSLRLAGDLYEQYF. Written as DNA, the CDR3 is TGCGCCAGCAGCTTAAGACTAGCGGGGGATCTGTACGAGCAGTACTTC.

J is TRBJ2-1 and V is TRBV12-3 or TRBV12-4; 10 bases line up with TRBD2. The ends lost 5 bases at V and 5 bases at J; junction bases unmatched: 6. The CDR3 has 15 residues. DNA of the CDR3: TGTGCCAGCAGTCGGAGGACTAGCGGTAACAATGAGCAGTTCTTC. Its translation is CASSRRTSGNNEQFF.

This clonotype occurred a few times. The chain carries TRBV19 and TRBJ1-3; no clear D gene. This CDR3 comprises 14 residues. Between the trimmed V and J ends, which lost 4 bases and 2 bases, there was a span of 9 bases. Germline V gene sequence: CDR1 LNHDA, CDR2 SQIVND (reference sequence). The DNA of the CDR3 is TGTGCCAGTAGTAGATCCGGGGCTGGAAACACCATATATTTT. It yields the protein CASSRSGAGNTIYF.

The chain joins TRBV12-3 or TRBV12-4 to TRBJ2-1, with 7 bases that match TRBD1. J was trimmed by 4 bases and V by 5 bases; bases with no gene match: 5. The CDR3 has 14 amino acids. CDR3 loop: CASSTGEGYNEQFF. Written as DNA, the CDR3 is TGTGCCAGCAGTACAGGGGAAGGTTACAATGAGCAGTTCTTC.